This T cell receptor beta chain emerged from a study of blood T cell repertoires in COVID-19. Study as a whole: The samples span acute and convalescent COVID-19 from the United States, Italy and Spain. The cDNA or gDNA used as material had been derived from T cells, B-cell-depleted T cells, or PBMCs.

In the original analysis: How many nucleated cells were present was estimated from reference gene primer amplification. TCRdb keeps only in-frame clones here, not all; method: immunoSEQ multiplex PCR. That table gives V, J and clone size, and the DNA gave D and trimming. In the table there are approximately 84,000 clones, 90% of which are singletons. Material: peripheral blood. This TCR came from a human donor with active COVID-19. The donor label of this sample is uncertain.

CDR3 loop: CASSGMGLAVDEQYF. CDR3 sequence (DNA): TGTGCCAGCAGCGGAATGGGACTAGCGGTCGACGAGCAGTACTTC. The chain employs TRBV9 and TRBJ2-7; 11 positions agree with TRBD2. Germline-derived CDR1 and CDR2 are SGDLS and YYNGEE. The V gene end was trimmed by 3 bases and the J gene end by 5 bases; junction bases not matched to a gene: 7. This CDR3 has 15 amino acids.